The 26 T cell receptor beta chains below come from one sample, sequenced in a study of blood T cell repertoires in COVID-19. This table comes from immunoSEQ multiplex PCR, and its TCRdb copy is limited to in-frame clones, with some not included. Here the sample spans about 330,000 clones, approximately 84% being singletons. Sequencing was done on a sample of PBMCs or T cells enriched from blood (not recorded which). Receptors were obtained from a woman in her thirties who had recovered from COVID-19.

The CDR3 reads CASSLWGQGSTDTQYF. CDR3 nucleotide sequence: TGTGCCAGCAGTTTATGGGGCCAGGGGAGCACAGATACGCAGTATTTT. The rearrangement joins TRBV28 to TRBJ2-3, with D perhaps TRBD1 (6 bases). Germline V lookup: CDR1 MDHEN, CDR2 SYDVKM. Trimming cost V 0 bases and J 0 bases, with 10 bases left between them. The CDR3 covers 16 residues.

This chain uses TRBV6-2 or TRBV6-3 with TRBJ1-2, with 9 positions matching TRBD1. The CDR3 consists of 15 residues. The ends lost 7 bases at V and 4 bases at J; junction bases unmatched: 10. CDR1 is MNHEY, CDR2 SVGEGT, per germline. CDR3 amino acids: CASTPVDRGVYGYTF. The CDR3, as DNA: TGTGCCAGCACCCCCGTGGACAGGGGAGTCTATGGCTACACCTTC.

The rearrangement joins TRBV19 to TRBJ1-2; 7 positions agree with TRBD1. Losses at the gene ends were 6 bases for V and 5 bases for J; bases not matched to a gene: 6. The CDR3 extends over 13 amino acids. Per germline, CDR1 LNHDA and CDR2 SQIVND (reference sequence). The CDR3 spells CASSPKTGYGYTF. The CDR3 region has the DNA TGTGCCAGTAGCCCTAAGACAGGGTATGGCTACACCTTC.

The rearrangement joins TRBV4-2 to TRBJ1-4; 8 bases line up with TRBD1. V lost 2 bases and J lost 0; bases outside the gene matches: 2. Germline lookup yields CDR1 LGHNA and CDR2 YNFKEQ. This CDR3 has 16 residues. CDR3 coding DNA: TGTGCCAGCAGCCAAACACAGGGGGCAACTAATGAAAAACTGTTTTTT. Protein: CASSQTQGATNEKLFF.

The gene calls are TRBV7-9 and TRBJ2-3, with 9 bases fitting TRBD1. The J segment lost 1 base and the V segment lost 6 bases, leaving 5 bases of the junction unmatched. This CDR3 spans 15 amino acids. Germline CDR1 is SEHNR and CDR2 is FQNEAQ (reference sequence). The CDR3 DNA follows: TGTGCCAGCAGACAACAGGGGGCTGGCACAGATACGCAGTATTTT. This codes for CASRQQGAGTDTQYF.

V is TRBV28 and J is TRBJ1-5; D remains unclear. The CDR3 has 15 residues. Trimming shortened V by 10 bases and J by 0 bases, and 16 bases separated the two germline ends. The germline V gene has CDR1 MDHEN and CDR2 SYDVKM. CDR3 amino acids: CATRIEHYSNQPQHF. The CDR3 nucleotides read TGTGCCACCAGAATAGAGCATTATAGCAATCAGCCCCAGCATTTT.

The rearrangement links TRBV5-6 to TRBJ2-7; D unclear. V was trimmed by 4 bases and J by 2 bases, leaving 10 bases between them. The germline V gene encodes CDR1 SGHDT and CDR2 YYEEEE. The CDR3 extends over 13 amino acids. The CDR3 region has the DNA TGTGCCAGCAGCCCCGGGTCTCCCTACGAGCAGTACTTC. This encodes CASSPGSPYEQYF.

The sample holds a few counts of this clone. J is TRBJ1-3 and V is TRBV6-5; D is uncertain. The CDR3 has 15 amino acids. CDR1 is MNHEY and CDR2 is SVGAGI in the germline V gene. With 1 base removed from V and 0 bases from J, the gap between germline ends came to 7 bases. CDR3 DNA sequence: TGTGCCAGCAGTTACTTGGCGGACTCTGGAAACACCATATATTTT. As protein: CASSYLADSGNTIYF.

J is TRBJ1-4 and V is TRBV3-1 (or the pseudogene TRBV3-2); D is perhaps TRBD1 (5 bases). Germline assignment: CDR1 LGHDT and CDR2 YNNKEL (reference sequence). With 0 bases removed from V and 2 bases from J, the gap between germline ends came to 7 bases. This CDR3 has 15 amino acids. CDR3 nucleotides: TGTGCCAGCAGCCAAGATCCAGGGACTAATGAAAAACTGTTTTTT. Residues: CASSQDPGTNEKLFF.

The chain carries TRBV30 and TRBJ1-6, with a weak D call TRBD1 (6 bases). V lost 0 bases and J lost 0, with 12 bases in between. The CDR3 totals 17 residues. The germline V gene has CDR1 GTSNPN and CDR2 SVGIG (reference sequence). The CDR3, as DNA: TGTGCCTGGAGTGTGGGGGGGGCGAGCTCCTATAATTCACCCCTCCACTTT. The encoded protein is CAWSVGGASSYNSPLHF.

In this sample, this clone turned up a few times. V and J are TRBV6-5 and TRBJ1-1, with 8 bases matching TRBD1. The CDR3 loop spans 13 amino acids. The V gene's germline CDR1 is MNHEY and CDR2 SVGAGI. Losses at the gene ends were 8 bases for V and 3 bases for J; bases not matched to a gene: 5. CDR3 coding DNA: TGTGCCAGCGGACCGGACAGGGACACTGAAGCTTTCTTT. It translates to CASGPDRDTEAFF.

The chain recombines TRBV2 with TRBJ2-1, with TRBD1 matching 10 bases. J gave up 5 bases and V 4 bases, and 5 bases lay outside the gene matches. The CDR3 is 15 amino acids. Germline CDR1 and CDR2: SNHLY and FYNNEI. CDR3 sequence reads: CASSGRTGGDNEQFF. The CDR3 nucleotides read TGTGCCAGCAGTGGCCGGACAGGGGGAGACAATGAGCAGTTCTTC.

The rearrangement uses TRBV29-1 and TRBJ1-5; D not resolved. Germline V gives CDR1 SQVTM, CDR2 ANQGSEA. CDR3 length: 13 residues. Deletions cut 8 bases from V and 4 bases from J, with 15 bases between. The CDR3 DNA is TGCAGCCGCCAGGAGGCGAAGAATCAGCCCCAGCATTTT. Amino acids: CSRQEAKNQPQHF.

The V and J genes are TRBV18 and TRBJ2-7, with TRBD1 identical over 10 bases. The trim removed 3 bases at V and 5 bases at J, leaving 1 base unmatched. CDR1 KGHSH and CDR2 LQKENI come from the germline V gene. The CDR3 consists of 13 residues. The DNA for the CDR3 is TGTGCCAGCTCACCGGGGACAGGGGACGAGCAGTACTTC. Protein product: CASSPGTGDEQYF.

J is TRBJ2-3 and V is TRBV2; weak D call: TRBD2 (5 bases). This CDR3 has 13 residues. V was shortened by 7 bases and J by 0 bases, with 8 bases between the two germline ends. Germline V lookup: CDR1 SNHLY, CDR2 FYNNEI. The CDR3 reads CASTRTSTDTQYF. The CDR3 DNA is TGTGCCAGCACAAGGACTAGCACAGATACGCAGTATTTT.

This clone was found once. The rearrangement uses TRBV28 and TRBJ1-2, with TRBD1 matching 9 bases. CDR3 length: 14 residues. V dropped 3 bases and J dropped 12; count of bases not matched to a gene: 11. Germline V gene data show CDR1 as MDHEN and CDR2 as SYDVKM. The CDR3 DNA sequence: TGTGCCAGCAGTTTCCCCGCGGGACAGGGATTTCACACCTTC. Its translation: CASSFPAGQGFHTF.

The gene calls are TRBV5-4 and TRBJ2-3; 13 bases fit TRBD2. Losses at the gene ends were 2 bases for V and 4 bases for J; bases not matched to a gene: 4. The CDR3 length is 16 residues. The germline V gene has CDR1 SGHNT and CDR2 YYREEE (reference sequence). The CDR3 loop reads CASSLGLAGAADTQYF. CDR3 DNA sequence: TGTGCCAGCAGCTTAGGACTAGCGGGGGCCGCAGATACGCAGTATTTT.

V gene TRBV21-1 combines with J gene TRBJ1-1. TRBV21-1 is annotated as a pseudogene. CDR3 size: 14 residues. In DNA, the CDR3 is TGTGCCAGCAGCAAAGGCGGGAGAATCACTGAAGCTTTCTTT. It specifies CASSKGGRITEAFF.

This CDR3 is CASTDRTGVSYEQYF. CDR3 nucleotides: TGTGCCAGCACCGATAGGACAGGGGTTTCCTACGAGCAGTACTTC. The chain is built from TRBV5-6 and TRBJ2-7; 9 positions agree with TRBD1. There are 15 residues in the CDR3. Trimming cost V 6 bases and J 1 base; bases outside gene matches: 8. Germline assignment: CDR1 SGHDT and CDR2 YYEEEE.

This rearrangement joins TRBV7-9 to TRBJ1-1; TRBD1 agrees at 9 bases. CDR3 length equals 13 residues. Per the germline V gene, CDR1 is SEHNR and CDR2 is FQNEAQ (reference sequence). With 3 bases clipped from V and 4 bases from J, the junction kept 0 bases outside the gene matches. CDR3: CASSLTGGTEAFF. CDR3 nucleotides: TGTGCCAGCAGCTTGACAGGGGGCACTGAAGCTTTCTTT. The full variable domain, rest sourced from reference TRBV7-9 and TRBJ1-1, is DTGVSQNPRHKITKRGQNVTFRCDPISEHNRLYWYRQTLGQGPEFLTYFQNEAQLEKSRLLSDRFSAERPKGSFSTLEIQRTEQGDSAMYLCASSLTGGTEAFFGQGTRLTVV.

The CDR3 region has the DNA TGTGCCAGCGCCCGGGATCAGGGGACAGTCTATGGCTACACCTTC. It specifies CASARDQGTVYGYTF. The chain is built from TRBV28 and TRBJ1-2; TRBD1 aligns across 7 bases. Germline trimming cut 8 bases from V and 4 bases from J; bases unmatched to any gene: 13. The length of the CDR3 is 15 residues. Germline CDR1 MDHEN, CDR2 SYDVKM.

This chain links TRBV7-9 with TRBJ2-3; D possibly corresponds to TRBD1 (6 bases). CDR3 length: 15 amino acids. The V end was cut by 5 bases, the J end by 8 bases, with 20 bases between. Germline values: CDR1 SEHNR, CDR2 FQNEAQ (reference sequence). CDR3 loop: CASSPSGTMIGTQYF. The CDR3 region has the DNA TGTGCCAGCAGCCCTTCCGGGACAATGATAGGTACGCAGTATTTT.

The chain is built from TRBV27 and TRBJ2-7, with D possibly TRBD1 on 5 matching bases. The CDR3 is made up of 14 amino acids. CDR1 is MNHEY and CDR2 is SMNVEV in the germline V gene (reference sequence). Trimming cost V 5 bases and J 2 bases, with 13 bases left between them. The CDR3 reads CASSALLGAYEQYF. Here the CDR3 DNA reads TGTGCCAGCAGTGCACTGCTAGGGGCCTACGAGCAGTACTTC.

This clone is a singleton in its sample. The chain couples TRBV13 to TRBJ2-3; 10 bases map to TRBD2. J gave up 2 bases and V 3 bases, and 5 bases lay outside the gene matches. Germline-derived CDR1 and CDR2 are PRHDT and FYEKMQ (reference sequence). This CDR3 has 16 residues. Here the CDR3 reads CASSLSLAGPTDTQYF. CDR3 sequence (DNA): TGTGCCAGCAGCTTGTCACTAGCGGGGCCCACAGATACGCAGTATTTT. The variable domain in full, with the rest retrieved from reference TRBV13 and TRBJ2-3, is AAGVIQSPRHLIKEKRETATLKCYPIPRHDTVYWYQQGPGQDPQFLISFYEKMQSDKGSIPDRFSAQQFSDYHSELNMSSLELGDSALYFCASSLSLAGPTDTQYFGPGTRLTVL.

V usage is TRBV20-1 and J usage is TRBJ1-4; TRBD1 aligns across 7 bases. CDR3 length equals 19 residues. V trimming: 3 bases; J trimming: 6 bases; junction bases outside the gene matches: 22. Germline CDR1 and CDR2: DFQATT and SNEGSKA (reference sequence). In DNA form, the CDR3 reads TGCAGTGCTAGTGGCAGGCCCAGAGTAACCCTCGGGACAGATGAAAAACTGTTTTTT. Translated, it gives CSASGRPRVTLGTDEKLFF.

The chain is built from TRBV11-2 and TRBJ2-7, with 9 nucleotides matching TRBD2. The CDR3 totals 16 residues. Germline V gene lookup returns CDR1 SGHAT and CDR2 FQNNGV. V shed 1 base, J shed 4 bases, and the junction held 8 bases outside the gene matches. CDR3 sequence: CASSLGPGLAGYEQYF. The DNA of the CDR3 is TGTGCCAGCAGCTTAGGCCCGGGGCTAGCGGGGTACGAGCAGTACTTC.